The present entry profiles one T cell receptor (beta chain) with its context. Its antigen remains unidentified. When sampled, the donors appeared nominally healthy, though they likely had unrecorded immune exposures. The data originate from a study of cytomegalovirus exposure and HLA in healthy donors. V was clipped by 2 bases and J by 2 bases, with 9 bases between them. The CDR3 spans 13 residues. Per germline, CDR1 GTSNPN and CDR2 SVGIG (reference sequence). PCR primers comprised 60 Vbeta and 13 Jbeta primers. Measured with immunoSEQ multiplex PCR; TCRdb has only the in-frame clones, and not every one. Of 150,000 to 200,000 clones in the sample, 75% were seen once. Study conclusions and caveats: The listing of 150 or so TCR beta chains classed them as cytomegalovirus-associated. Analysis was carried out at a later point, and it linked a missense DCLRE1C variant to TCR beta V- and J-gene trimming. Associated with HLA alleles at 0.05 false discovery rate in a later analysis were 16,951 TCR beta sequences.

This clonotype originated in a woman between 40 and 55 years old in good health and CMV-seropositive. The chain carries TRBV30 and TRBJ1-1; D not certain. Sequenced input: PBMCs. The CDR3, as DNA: TGTGCCTGGAGTAAAGGAGGCAACACTGAAGCTTTCTTT. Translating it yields CAWSKGGNTEAFF.